This T cell receptor beta chain was identified during a study of healthy donors' naive CD4 and CD8 T cells. Overall study: A new alpha primer set targeted every functional IMGT alpha variant.

The study, taken as a whole, reports: Alpha and beta chains were sequenced in bulk without pairing. A reported CD4+/CD8+ bias affected most V and J genes in naive cells.

The CDR3 totals 14 residues. Germline loops: CDR1 LGHNA, CDR2 YNFKEQ. Naive CD4+ cells were sorted as CD4+CD8-CD45RO-CD45RA+; naive CD8+ as CD8+CD4-CD45RA+CD27bright. Worth noting for this clonotype: The antigen is undetermined. One end of the junction varies from germline; a read error may be responsible.

A linear amplification protocol produced the TCR libraries from 400 to 550 ng of total RNA. TCRdb reprocessed the reads with MiXCR, giving one entry per CDR3 protein. The data contain around 180,000 distinct CDR3 sequences, about four fifths of them singletons. The chain couples TRBV4-2 to TRBJ1-5; the D is unclear. This sequence originates from a pool of human donors in good health; the sample pools cells from several healthy donors. The sample taken for sequencing was naive CD4+ and CD8+ T cells sorted from blood, pooled from several donors. CDR3 sequence reads: CASSQESGRQPQHF. CDR3 coding DNA: TGCGCCAGCAGCCAAGAGAGTGGGCGCCAGCCCCAGCATTTT.